Listed below are T cell receptor beta chains from one sample, sequenced in a study of brain T cells in children with intractable seizures. Profiled with immunoSEQ multiplex PCR; TCRdb holds only in-frame clones, not every one. The sample records 88,000 or so clones, 90% to 95% being singletons. The sequenced sample was peripheral blood, obtained at surgery. All receptors derive from a girl under 10 years old with Rasmussen encephalitis and intractable seizures. Both conserved end residues are part of each CDR3. D genes are given only for firm matches. Clone sizes are given selectively: once, few, many, or a class where the clone is expanded.

TRBV11-3	NA	TRBJ1-2	NA	TGTGCCAGCAGCTTAGTACGTGCAGGGGGCTACACCTTC	CASSLVRAGGYTF
TRBV2	NA	TRBJ1-2	NA	TGTGCCAGCAGTGTCAGCGGTGGGGACTATGGCTACACCTTC	CASSVSGGDYGYTF
TRBV7-9	NA	TRBJ1-1	NA	TGTGCCAGCAGCAAACAGAAGGCAGCTGAAGCTTTCTTT	CASSKQKAAEAFF
TRBV29-1	NA	TRBJ2-3	TRBD2	TGCAGCGTTGATGCCGGGGGGTCGGCAGATACGCAGTATTTT	CSVDAGGSADTQYF
TRBV5-5	NA	TRBJ2-7	NA	TGTGCCAGCGTACCCTCGGGAAGCTACGAGCAGTACTTC	CASVPSGSYEQYF
TRBV3-1/TRBV3-2	NA	TRBJ2-5	TRBD2	TGTGCCAGCAGCCAAGTTCTAGCGGAAGAGACCCAGTACTTC	CASSQVLAEETQYF
TRBV6-6	NA	TRBJ1-1	TRBD1	TGTGCCAGCAACGAACAGGGGGCGAACACTGAAGCTTTCTTT	CASNEQGANTEAFF
TRBV5-1	NA	TRBJ2-1	TRBD2	TGCGCCAGCAGCCGGGGACTAGCGGGAGGGTACAATGAGCAGTTCTTC	CASSRGLAGGYNEQFF
TRBV5-5	NA	TRBJ1-4	NA	TGTGCCAGCAGCTCGGAGCTCGGATTGACAGGCCTCCCTAATGAAAAACTGTTTTTT	CASSSELGLTGLPNEKLFF
TRBV13	NA	TRBJ1-6	NA	TGTGCCAGCAGCGAGGGGGACACCGGCTATAATTCACCCCTCCACTTT	CASSEGDTGYNSPLHF
TRBV28	NA	TRBJ1-1	NA	TGTGCCAGCAACGAAGGAAGGGCTGAAGCTTTCTTT	CASNEGRAEAFF
TRBV11-3	NA	TRBJ2-1	TRBD1	TGTGCCAGCAGCCCGCCGGGACAGGGAGGGGTCAATGAGCAGTTCTTC	CASSPPGQGGVNEQFF
TRBV2	NA	TRBJ1-6	NA	TGTGCCAGCCACCGACAGGTTTATTCACCCCTCCACTTT	CASHRQVYSPLHF
TRBV2	NA	TRBJ1-2	NA	TGTGCCAGACGGGACAACGTTAACTATGGCTACACCTTC	CARRDNVNYGYTF
TRBV28	NA	TRBJ2-7	NA	TGTGCCAGCAGTTTAAGAAGGGTCTACGAGCAGTACTTC	CASSLRRVYEQYF
TRBV6-6	few	TRBJ2-7	NA	TGTGCCAGCAGTCTCGGACTGGAGGGCGAGCAGTACTTC	CASSLGLEGEQYF
TRBV9	NA	TRBJ2-7	NA	TGTGCCAGCAGCGGAGGCCTTCGGGCCGGCGAGCAGTACTTC	CASSGGLRAGEQYF
TRBV12-3/TRBV12-4	NA	TRBJ1-5	NA	TGTGCCAGCACCCTTAACCCGGGTCAGCCCCAGCATTTT	CASTLNPGQPQHF
TRBV30	NA	TRBJ1-3	TRBD1	TGTGCCTGGACTGAGGACAGGGCAGGGGACACCATATATTTT	CAWTEDRAGDTIYF
TRBV5-4	NA	TRBJ2-5	TRBD1	TGTGCCAGCAGCCGCGGGACAGGGGGCGAAGAGACCCAGTACTTC	CASSRGTGGEETQYF
TRBV7-9	NA	TRBJ1-5	NA	TGTGCCAGCAGCCCCAGTAGCAATCAGCCCCAGCATTTT	CASSPSSNQPQHF
TRBV6-5	NA	TRBJ1-1	NA	TGTGCCAGCAGACGGGACACTTCCAACACTGAAGCTTTCTTT	CASRRDTSNTEAFF
TRBV2	NA	TRBJ1-2	NA	TGTGCCAGCCCTGACAGGCCCTATGGCTACACCTTC	CASPDRPYGYTF
TRBV18	few	TRBJ1-1	NA	TGTGCCAGCTCACCCGATTTTCGGAACACTGAAGCTTTCTTT	CASSPDFRNTEAFF
TRBV7-9	NA	TRBJ2-7	NA	TGTGCCAGCAGCTTGTTAGGGGTGACCTACGAGCAGTACTTC	CASSLLGVTYEQYF